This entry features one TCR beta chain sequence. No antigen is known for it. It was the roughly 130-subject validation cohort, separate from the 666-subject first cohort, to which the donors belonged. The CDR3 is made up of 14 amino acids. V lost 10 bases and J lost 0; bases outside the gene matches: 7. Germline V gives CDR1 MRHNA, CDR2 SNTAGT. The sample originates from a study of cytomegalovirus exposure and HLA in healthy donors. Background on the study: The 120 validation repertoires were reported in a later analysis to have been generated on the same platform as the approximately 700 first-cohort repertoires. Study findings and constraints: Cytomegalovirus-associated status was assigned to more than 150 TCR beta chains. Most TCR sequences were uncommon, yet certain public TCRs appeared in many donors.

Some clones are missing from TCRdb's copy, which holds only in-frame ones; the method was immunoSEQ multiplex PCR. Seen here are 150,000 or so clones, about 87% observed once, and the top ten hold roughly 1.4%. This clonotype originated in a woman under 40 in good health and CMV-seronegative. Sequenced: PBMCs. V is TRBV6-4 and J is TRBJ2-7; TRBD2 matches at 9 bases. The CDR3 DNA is TGTGCCACATCACTGACTAGCGGCTCCTACGAGCAGTACTTC. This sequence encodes CATSLTSGSYEQYF.